Shown below are 20 T cell receptor beta chains from a single sample sequenced in a study of T cell repertoires in cytomegalovirus infection. Via MiXCR, TCRdb re-called the reads, giving one row per CDR3 protein. The data contain roughly 200,000 distinct CDR3 sequences, roughly 9.8% of them singletons. Material: PBMCs. Source of these receptors: a human donor in good health (CMV status not recorded). Some clones in this sample may be carry-over from other donors' samples.

This clonotype was counted only a few times. This chain links TRBV3-1 with TRBJ2-5, with D possibly called TRBD1 or TRBD2 (5 bases each). CDR1 LGHDT and CDR2 YNNKEL come from the germline V gene (reference sequence). V lost 1 base to trimming and J lost 0 bases, with 9 bases between them. There are 15 residues in the CDR3. Here the CDR3 reads CASSQGRGDQETQYF. CDR3 bases: TGTGCCAGCAGCCAAGGCAGAGGGGACCAAGAGACCCAGTACTTC.

This clonotype occurred many times. The J gene is TRBJ1-2, the V gene TRBV7-2; no clear D gene. This CDR3 region has 14 residues. Germline CDR1 SGHTA, CDR2 FQGNSA. V lost 0 bases, J lost 2 bases, and 7 bases lay in between. CDR3 in DNA: TGTGCCAGCAGCTTAGCGGGTCGGAACTATGGCTACACCTTC. It translates to CASSLAGRNYGYTF. The full variable domain, in which reference TRBV7-2 and TRBJ1-2 provide the parts outside the CDR3, is GAGVSQSPSNKVTEKGKDVELRCDPISGHTALYWYRQSLGQGLEFLIYFQGNSAPDKSGLPSDRFSAERTGGSVSTLTIQRTQQEDSAVYLCASSLAGRNYGYTFGSGTRLTVV.

This clonotype turned up a few times. V and J are TRBV7-2 and TRBJ1-5; 9 bases are shared with TRBD1. V lost 1 base, J lost 6 bases, and 7 bases stayed unmatched. The germline gives CDR1 SGHTA, CDR2 FQGNSA. The CDR3 is 16 residues long. In nucleotides, the CDR3 is TGTGCCAGCAGCTTAGAGAGGACAGGGGCGGGTCAGCCCCAGCATTTT. This encodes CASSLERTGAGQPQHF.

This clonotype was detected a few times. At one end, the junction sequence differs from germline, possibly due to a read error. V and J are TRBV20-1 and TRBJ2-1; either TRBD1 or TRBD2 may supply D (5 bases each). Germline assignment: CDR1 DFQATT and CDR2 SNEGSKA (reference sequence). This CDR3 comprises 11 residues. The CDR3, as DNA: TGCAGTGCCAGAGGGGATAATGAGCAGTTCTTC. Amino acid sequence: CSARGDNEQFF.

This clonotype was recorded many times. The chain carries TRBV4-3 and TRBJ2-1; 12 positions agree with TRBD2. V gave up 2 bases and J gave up 7 bases; unmatched junction bases: 15. Germline CDR1 and CDR2: LGHNA and YSLEER. This CDR3 comprises 19 residues. The CDR3 sequence: CASSQLAGGPDEWGNEQFF. In nucleotides, the CDR3 is TGCGCCAGCAGCCAACTAGCGGGGGGGCCCGACGAATGGGGGAATGAGCAGTTCTTC.

The sample holds many counts of this clonotype. The V call is TRBV5-1, the J call TRBJ2-5; 10 bases map to TRBD2. The CDR3 has 16 amino acids. The V segment lost 0 bases and the J segment 5 bases; nucleotides outside the gene matches: 7. Germline CDR1 SGHRS, CDR2 YFSETQ. DNA for the CDR3: TGCGCCAGCAGCTTGGACCTAGCGGGAGTAGCCGAGACCCAGTACTTC. It encodes CASSLDLAGVAETQYF.

This clonotype was counted ten times or more. The chain links TRBV7-8 to TRBJ1-4; D might be TRBD1 (6 bases). This CDR3 has 14 residues. CDR1 and CDR2 from the germline V gene are SGHVS and FQNEAQ. Trimming pared 4 bases from V and 5 bases from J, leaving 11 bases between. In DNA, the CDR3 is TGTGCCAGCAGCTCAACAGGGAGGAATGAAAAACTGTTTTTT. This codes for CASSSTGRNEKLFF.

Ten or more counts support this clonotype. V gene TRBV19 combines with J gene TRBJ2-7; D is ambiguous. Germline CDR1 reads LNHDA; CDR2 reads SQIVND (reference sequence). V lost 8 bases and J 5 bases, leaving 19 bases between the germline ends. The CDR3 is made up of 14 amino acids. The chain's CDR3 is CASATAGPRDEQYF. In nucleotides, the CDR3 is TGTGCCAGTGCCACGGCCGGGCCACGCGACGAGCAGTACTTC.

This clonotype was detected only a few times. For the CDR3, the DNA is TGTGCCAGCTCACCATTAGTAACCGGGGCTGGGGCCAACGTCCTGACTTTC. This translates into CASSPLVTGAGANVLTF. This chain connects TRBV18 to TRBJ2-6; weak D call: TRBD2 (5 bases). CDR3 length equals 17 residues. Germline values: CDR1 KGHSH, CDR2 LQKENI. Trimming left V 2 bases short and J 2 bases short, with 13 bases between.

This chain connects TRBV4-1 to TRBJ1-3, with a weak D call TRBD1 (6 bases). CDR1 and CDR2 (germline): MGHRA, YSYEKL. The CDR3 has 16 amino acids. The V gene lost 1 base and the J gene lost 0 bases, with 10 bases spanning the gap. The CDR3 DNA sequence: TGCGCCAGCAGCCAAGTGACGGACAGCTCTGGAAACACCATATATTTT. Its protein is CASSQVTDSSGNTIYF.

This clonotype was counted many times. The V gene is TRBV20-1, the J gene TRBJ2-2; D possibly corresponds to TRBD2 (5 bases). This CDR3 has 14 residues. V lost 1 base and J lost 6, with 12 bases in between. Germline V CDR1 and CDR2: DFQATT, SNEGSKA (reference sequence). Written as DNA, the CDR3 is TGCAGTGCTAGAGCGGACTCTGTCCCCGGGGAGCTGTTTTTT. Amino acids: CSARADSVPGELFF.

Only a few counts were recorded for this clonotype. The rearrangement uses TRBV20-1 and TRBJ1-4; the D gene is possibly TRBD1 (5 bases). CDR1 and CDR2 from the germline V gene are DFQATT and SNEGSKA (reference sequence). Deletions cut 6 bases from V and 2 bases from J, with 10 bases between. CDR3 size: 13 residues. The chain's CDR3 is CSAPGPTNEKLFF. The DNA for the CDR3 is TGCAGTGCCCCGGGACCGACTAATGAAAAACTGTTTTTT.

V usage is TRBV29-1 and J usage is TRBJ2-7; no definite D call. CDR3 length: 11 residues. CDR1 and CDR2 from the germline V gene are SQVTM and ANQGSEA. V was trimmed by 6 bases and J by 5 bases, leaving 11 bases between them. In nucleotides, the CDR3 is TGCAGCGTGGTCAGGTGGCACGAGCAGTACTTC. This sequence encodes CSVVRWHEQYF.

The table lists this clonotype with many counts. The gene calls are TRBV7-2 and TRBJ2-5, with TRBD2 matching 7 bases. Trimming cost V 7 bases and J 3 bases; bases outside gene matches: 5. This CDR3 has 13 residues. CDR1 and CDR2 from the germline V gene are SGHTA and FQGNSA. Written as DNA, the CDR3 is TGTGCCAGCAACGTGGGGGGGGAAGAGACCCAGTACTTC. Translated: CASNVGGEETQYF. Filled out from reference TRBV7-2 and TRBJ2-5, the complete variable domain reads GAGVSQSPSNKVTEKGKDVELRCDPISGHTALYWYRQSLGQGLEFLIYFQGNSAPDKSGLPSDRFSAERTGGSVSTLTIQRTQQEDSAVYLCASNVGGEETQYFGPGTRLLVL.

This clonotype was detected many times. The chain is built from TRBV18 and TRBJ2-3, with 10 bases lining up with TRBD1. CDR3 length equals 17 residues. V lost 6 bases and J lost 2; bases outside the gene matches: 11. Germline V gene sequence: CDR1 KGHSH, CDR2 LQKENI. CDR3 amino acids: CASSPIRQGAITDTQYF. The CDR3 region has the DNA TGTGCCAGCTCGCCCATTCGACAGGGGGCTATCACAGATACGCAGTATTTT.

The chain is built from TRBV14 and TRBJ2-7, with 14 bases lining up with TRBD2. V lost 4 bases and J lost 6; bases outside the gene matches: 5. This CDR3 has 15 residues. CDR1 is SGHDN and CDR2 is FVKESK in the germline V gene. CDR3 in DNA: TGTGCCAGCAGCCTAGGACTAGCGGGGGGCTCCGAGCAGTACTTC. This encodes CASSLGLAGGSEQYF.

Ten or more counts support this clonotype. The chain carries TRBV10-2 and TRBJ2-2; 11 bases are a match to TRBD2. CDR1 is WSHSY and CDR2 is SAAADI in the germline V gene. Germline trimming cut 4 bases from V and 4 bases from J; bases unmatched to any gene: 2. CDR3 length: 15 amino acids. The chain's CDR3 is CASSATSGVTGELFF. In DNA, the CDR3 is TGCGCCAGCAGTGCGACTAGCGGGGTCACCGGGGAGCTGTTTTTT.

V usage is TRBV19 and J usage is TRBJ1-6, with TRBD1 matching 9 bases. In germline, CDR1 is LNHDA, CDR2 SQIVND (reference sequence). The length of the CDR3 is 13 residues. J lost 7 bases, V lost 10 bases, and 5 bases had no gene match. The CDR3 coding sequence is TGTGCCACCGGGGACAGGGAAAATTCACCCCTCCACTTT. Translating it yields CATGDRENSPLHF.

This clonotype came up many times. The rearrangement joins TRBV7-6 to TRBJ2-1; 12 bases agree with TRBD2. The CDR3 spans 16 residues. Germline V gene lookup returns CDR1 SGHVS and CDR2 FNYEAQ. V shed 5 bases, J shed 4 bases, and the junction held 6 bases outside the gene matches. CDR3 loop: CASSNRGLAGYNEQFF. The CDR3 DNA is TGTGCCAGCAGCAACCGGGGACTAGCGGGTTACAATGAGCAGTTCTTC.

This clonotype was detected ten times or more. The J gene is TRBJ2-1, the V gene TRBV28, with 9 bases lining up with TRBD2. CDR1 is MDHEN and CDR2 is SYDVKM in the germline V gene. There are 16 residues in the CDR3. V lost 5 bases, J lost 5 bases, and 10 bases stayed unmatched. CDR3 sequence reads: CASSPSSGGQHNEQFF. In DNA form, the CDR3 reads TGTGCCAGCAGTCCCAGTAGCGGGGGACAGCACAATGAGCAGTTCTTC.